This T cell receptor (beta chain) was identified in a study of blood T cell repertoires in COVID-19. In the study overall: COVID-19 samples collected from the United States, Italy and Spain covered acute and convalescent phases. Sources were T cells, B-cell-depleted T cells, or PBMCs; the material itself was cDNA or gDNA.

Between the trimmed V and J ends, which lost 6 bases and 6 bases, there was a span of 8 bases. Germline CDR1 KGHSH, CDR2 LQKENI. This CDR3 has 11 residues. The sample holds one count of this clone. The authors' processing: Reference gene primer amplification yielded estimated nucleated cell counts. The protocol was immunoSEQ multiplex PCR, while the TCRdb copy is restricted to in-frame clones and leaves out a portion. V and J calls plus clone size are reproduced from that table; the DNA served to infer D and trimming. The sample lists 120,000 or so clones, 65% to 90% occurring once. V is TRBV18 and J is TRBJ1-2, with D unclear. This receptor was identified in an elderly woman with acute or convalescent COVID-19. Sequenced material: peripheral blood. The CDR3 DNA is TGTGCCAGCTCGTCCACAAATGGCTACACCTTC. It codes for CASSSTNGYTF.